Listed below are T cell receptor beta chains from one sample, sequenced in a study of T cells in Graves' hyperthyroidism and ophthalmopathy. One entry per CDR3 protein, called by TCRdb with MiXCR from the multiplex PCR reads. The sample holds about 400,000 distinct CDR3 sequences, about 14% seen once. The sequencing input was blood. These receptors were obtained from a woman aged 25 to 39 with Graves' ophthalmopathy. The CDR3 runs from the conserved cysteine through the conserved F or W. D genes are given only for firm matches. Clone sizes are given selectively: once, few, many, or a class where the clone is expanded.

v_call	clone_size	j_call	d_call	cdr3_aa	cdr3_nt
TRBV19	.	TRBJ2-1	TRBD1	CASSIATSGTGGFEQFF	TGTGCCAGTAGTATAGCAACCTCCGGGACAGGGGGTTTTGAGCAGTTCTTC
TRBV12-3/TRBV12-4	many	TRBJ2-7	TRBD2	CASSLTPTSVGPYEQYF	TGTGCCAGCAGTTTGACCCCGACTAGCGTTGGGCCCTACGAGCAGTACTTC
TRBV5-1	.	TRBJ2-5	TRBD2	CASNSGGAAETQYF	TGCGCCAGCAATAGCGGGGGGGCCGCAGAGACCCAGTACTTC
TRBV12-3/TRBV12-4	many	TRBJ1-6	TRBD1	CASSLMGQNNSPLHF	TGTGCCAGCAGCTTAATGGGACAGAATAATTCACCCCTCCACTTT
TRBV6-1	few	TRBJ1-6	.	CASRLWGSSYNSPLHF	TGTGCCAGCAGGCTCTGGGGTAGCTCCTATAATTCACCCCTCCACTTT
TRBV28	many	TRBJ2-7	.	CASSPQFGVSYEQYF	TGTGCCAGCAGTCCCCAATTTGGAGTCTCCTACGAGCAGTACTTC
TRBV3-1	many	TRBJ2-3	TRBD2	CASSPAGADTQYF	TGTGCCAGCAGCCCTGCGGGGGCAGATACGCAGTATTTT
TRBV20-1	few	TRBJ2-3	TRBD2	CSASPLAGDTDTQYF	TGCAGTGCTAGCCCACTAGCGGGAGACACAGATACGCAGTATTTT
TRBV28	many	TRBJ1-6	.	CASSRAGSFSYNSPLHF	TGTGCCAGCAGCCGGGCCGGGAGCTTCTCCTATAATTCACCCCTCCACTTT
TRBV6-1	few	TRBJ2-4	TRBD2	CASSPMGHSSAGGPEIAKNIQYF	TGTGCCAGCAGCCCAATGGGTCACTCTTCAGCGGGGGGGCCTGAAATAGCCAAAAACATTCAGTACTTC
TRBV20-1	many	TRBJ2-7	TRBD2	CSARSDQRGTYEQYF	TGCAGTGCTAGGTCAGACCAGCGGGGGACCTACGAGCAGTACTTC
TRBV6-1	few	TRBJ2-4	.	CASRDGTLAKNIQYF	TGTGCCAGCAGAGACGGGACACTAGCCAAAAACATTCAGTACTTC
TRBV28	many	TRBJ2-7	TRBD1	CASSPIGQELPYEQYF	TGTGCCAGCAGTCCCATAGGACAGGAGCTACCCTACGAGCAGTACTTC
TRBV28	many	TRBJ1-5	.	CASRLRGEFQPQHF	TGTGCCAGCCGCCTCCGGGGCGAATTTCAGCCCCAGCATTTT
TRBV2	few	TRBJ2-7	.	CASSRGDGRRSYEQYF	TGTGCCAGCAGTAGGGGGGACGGCCGAAGGTCCTACGAGCAGTACTTC
TRBV7-2	.	TRBJ1-4	.	CASSLAAGADEKLFF	TGTGCCAGCAGCTTAGCGGCGGGGGCGGATGAAAAACTGTTTTTT
TRBV10-3	many	TRBJ1-5	.	CAIGLLNQPQHF	TGTGCCATCGGACTGCTCAATCAGCCCCAGCATTTT
TRBV27	many	TRBJ2-3	TRBD2	CASSITSGTTDTQYF	TGTGCCAGCAGTATAACTAGCGGGACCACAGATACGCAGTATTTT
TRBV29-1	many	TRBJ1-1	.	CSVVVYSEAFF	TGCAGCGTTGTTGTCTATTCTGAAGCTTTCTTT
TRBV15	many	TRBJ2-5	.	CATSRDAETQYF	TGTGCCACCAGCAGAGATGCGGAGACCCAGTACTTC
TRBV20-1	many	TRBJ1-5	TRBD1	CSAPGQGSLSNQPQHF	TGCAGTGCGCCGGGACAGGGGAGTTTGTCGAATCAGCCCCAGCATTTT
TRBV4-1	many	TRBJ2-7	TRBD2	CASSLTPAGGSEQYF	TGCGCCAGCAGCCTAACTCCAGCGGGGGGTAGCGAGCAGTACTTC
TRBV27	few	TRBJ1-4	.	CASSQFGRRYEKLFF	TGTGCCAGCAGTCAATTTGGACGGCGGTATGAAAAACTGTTTTTT
TRBV24-1	.	TRBJ2-5	.	CATSDLGGGTADQETQYF	TGTGCCACCAGTGATTTGGGGGGAGGGACAGCAGATCAAGAGACCCAGTACTTC
TRBV7-2	.	TRBJ2-3	TRBD1	CASSLALTGDDKDTQYF	TGTGCCAGCAGCTTAGCCCTGACAGGGGACGATAAGGATACGCAGTATTTT
TRBV27	many	TRBJ2-7	.	CASSLSIIWPEQYF	TGTGCCAGCAGTTTATCGATCATCTGGCCCGAGCAGTACTTC
TRBV28	many	TRBJ2-1	TRBD2	CASSRRWAGGINEQFF	TGTGCCAGCAGCCGTCGGTGGGCGGGGGGGATCAATGAGCAGTTCTTC
TRBV7-6	few	TRBJ2-1	.	CASSLGFGEPQFF	TGTGCCAGCAGCTTAGGGTTTGGGGAGCCGCAGTTCTTC
TRBV7-8	many	TRBJ2-5	.	CASSLGSRQAQETQYF	TGTGCCAGCAGCTTAGGGTCCCGACAGGCCCAAGAGACCCAGTACTTC
TRBV12-3/TRBV12-4	.	TRBJ2-1	.	CASRPDRDNEQFF	TGTGCCAGCAGACCGGACAGAGACAATGAGCAGTTCTTC
TRBV3-1	many	TRBJ2-2	TRBD2	CASSQGDYRTTGELFF	TGTGCCAGCAGCCAAGGGGACTACCGAACAACCGGGGAGCTGTTTTTT
TRBV6-1	.	TRBJ2-3	.	CASSLSRMGDTQYF	TGTGCCAGCAGCCTCTCACGGATGGGAGATACGCAGTATTTT
TRBV11-3	many	TRBJ1-1	.	CASSPGLRAFF	TGTGCCAGCAGCCCGGGACTTCGTGCTTTCTTT
TRBV20-1	many	TRBJ1-4	TRBD1	CSARDPTGGKEKLFF	TGCAGTGCTAGAGATCCTACAGGGGGCAAGGAAAAACTGTTTTTT
TRBV4-1	many	TRBJ1-1	.	CASSQGEQLMNTEAFF	TGCGCCAGCAGCCAAGGAGAGCAACTGATGAACACTGAAGCTTTCTTT
TRBV30	many	TRBJ1-2	.	CAWSVGPGGGYTF	TGTGCCTGGAGTGTTGGACCGGGAGGTGGCTACACCTTC
TRBV5-1	few	TRBJ2-2	.	CASSSYTNTGELFF	TGCGCCAGCAGCTCGTACACGAACACCGGGGAGCTGTTTTTT
TRBV7-8	.	TRBJ1-1	.	CASSSRAGGRPNTEAFF	TGTGCCAGCAGCTCCAGGGCCGGAGGCCGCCCTAACACTGAAGCTTTCTTT
TRBV5-6	many	TRBJ2-1	TRBD1	CASRPNPTGYNEQFF	TGTGCCAGCAGACCGAACCCGACAGGGTACAATGAGCAGTTCTTC
TRBV12-3/TRBV12-4	many	TRBJ2-2	.	CASSPQPAGVAGELFF	TGTGCCAGCAGTCCCCAGCCGGCAGGGGTGGCCGGGGAGCTGTTTTTT
TRBV2	.	TRBJ2-1	TRBD2	CASKGRTSGGAYEQFF	TGTGCCAGCAAGGGGAGGACTAGCGGGGGGGCCTATGAGCAGTTCTTC
TRBV28	many	TRBJ1-1	.	CASSPIGGMRTEAFF	TGTGCCAGCAGTCCCATCGGGGGGATGAGGACTGAAGCTTTCTTT
TRBV7-8	.	TRBJ2-3	TRBD1	CASSSEQGAGDTQYF	TGTGCCAGCAGCTCCGAACAGGGGGCTGGAGATACGCAGTATTTT
TRBV27	many	TRBJ1-1	TRBD1	CASRGTGGLEAFF	TGTGCCAGCAGGGGGACAGGGGGCCTTGAAGCTTTCTTT
TRBV18	many	TRBJ2-3	TRBD2	CASSPLLSGATDTQYF	TGTGCCAGCTCACCCCTACTAAGCGGGGCTACAGATACGCAGTATTTT